This TCR beta chain is drawn from a study of CXCR3-negative and CXCR3-positive naive CD8 T cells. As concerns this clonotype: Its antigen is currently unknown.

CDR3 length: 14 amino acids. The germline V gene encodes CDR1 SQVTM and CDR2 ANQGSEA. Study-wide findings and caveats: In both naive subsets diversity was comparably high, whereas memory CD8+ cells showed much lower diversity. Similar TRBV-TRBJ usage characterized naive CXCR3-negative and CXCR3-positive cells; memory cells differed. Comparison of naive cells showed more hydrophobic TRB CDR3s in CXCR3-positive than in CXCR3-negative naive cells.

In preparing the TRB cDNA libraries, 5' RACE with UMI labels was used. TCRdb reprocessed the 5' RACE reads; each CDR3 protein has one entry and no DNA is given. This repertoire includes some 150,000 distinct CDR3 sequences. The origin of this receptor is a human donor in good health. Some clones in this sample may be carry-over from other donors' samples. Sequencing input: naive CXCR3+ CD8+ T cells from blood. Subset in this sample: CD45RO-CCR7+CD27+CD95- naive CD8+ T cells expressing CXCR3 (TNR3+). The chain couples TRBV29-1 to TRBJ2-1; no DNA is available, so the TRBD1 call from TCRdb remains unchecked. The CDR3 spells CSVEGHGPDNEQFF.